The 16 T cell receptor beta chains below were found in one sample sequenced in a study of cytomegalovirus exposure and HLA in healthy donors. The PCR ran on 60 Vbeta and 13 Jbeta primers. Clones were read by immunoSEQ multiplex PCR, and TCRdb kept only the in-frame ones, dropping some. The table lists some 100,000 clones, roughly 76% of them singletons. The material sequenced was PBMCs. These receptor sequences come from a woman aged 45-60 years in good health and CMV-seropositive.

The V call is TRBV10-3, the J call TRBJ1-5; D gene uncertain. The CDR3 is made up of 13 amino acids. Germline V CDR1 and CDR2: ENHRY, SYGVKD. V was pared by 0 bases and J by 4 bases, with 4 bases between. Here the CDR3 DNA reads TGTGCCATCAGTGAGTCGGCTAATCAGCCCCAGCATTTT. Translated, it gives CAISESANQPQHF.

The chain uses TRBV9 and TRBJ2-2, with TRBD2 as a possible D gene (6 bases). The CDR3 contains 13 residues. Germline V CDR1 and CDR2: SGDLS, YYNGEE. The germline V and J ends were trimmed by 0 bases and 16 bases, with 16 bases remaining between them. The CDR3 DNA sequence: TGTGCCAGCAGCGTAGCTTCGGGGGACGTCGCGTTTTTT. Translation gives CASSVASGDVAFF.

The J gene is TRBJ2-2, the V gene TRBV5-1, with D maybe TRBD2 (5 bases). The V gene lost 4 bases and the J gene lost 6 bases, with 10 bases spanning the gap. CDR3 length: 13 residues. Germline V gene lookup returns CDR1 SGHRS and CDR2 YFSETQ. CDR3 protein: CASSPGEPGELFF. Here the CDR3 DNA reads TGCGCCAGCAGCCCCGGGGAACCCGGGGAGCTGTTTTTT.

The gene calls are TRBV9 and TRBJ1-4; no clear D gene. CDR3 length: 14 amino acids. Trimming removed 4 bases at V and 0 bases at J, with 7 bases between. CDR1 is SGDLS and CDR2 is YYNGEE in the germline V gene. CDR3 region: CASSILPTNEKLFF. The CDR3 DNA is TGTGCCAGCAGCATCCTTCCAACTAATGAAAAACTGTTTTTT.

This sequence joins TRBV9 and TRBJ2-1; TRBD2 aligns across 9 bases. The CDR3 spans 13 residues. Trimming took 7 bases from V and 7 from J; bases not matched to a gene: 6. The germline CDR1 and CDR2 sequences are SGDLS and YYNGEE. For the CDR3, the DNA is TGTGCCAGCGGAGGACTAGCGAGGAATGAGCAGTTCTTC. It encodes CASGGLARNEQFF.

The chain is built from TRBV5-1 and TRBJ2-4, with 7 positions matching TRBD2. The CDR3 length is 14 residues. The germline V gene encodes CDR1 SGHRS and CDR2 YFSETQ. V dropped 1 base and J dropped 12; count of bases not matched to a gene: 10. The CDR3 here is CASSLSREGGSQYF. The DNA of the CDR3 is TGCGCCAGCAGCTTGAGCAGGGAGGGAGGCAGTCAGTACTTC.

This clone turned up a few times. V gene TRBV6-6 combines with J gene TRBJ2-2; 10 bases agree with TRBD2. The J segment lost 5 bases and the V segment lost 6 bases, leaving 9 bases of the junction unmatched. Germline-derived CDR1 and CDR2 are MNHNY and SVGAGI (reference sequence). This CDR3 has 16 amino acids. The CDR3 region has the DNA TGTGCCAGCAGCCTGCCAGCGGGAGGGGGAACCGGGGAGCTGTTTTTT. This gives the protein CASSLPAGGGTGELFF.

The genes are TRBV10-3 and TRBJ2-3; perhaps TRBD1 as D (6 bases). Germline assignment: CDR1 ENHRY and CDR2 SYGVKD. This CDR3 is built from 14 residues. The ends were cut back, 2 bases at V and 6 bases at J, with 12 bases in the middle. This chain's CDR3 is CAISEDRSGDTQYF. The CDR3 DNA follows: TGTGCCATCAGTGAGGACAGGTCCGGGGATACGCAGTATTTT.

The chain employs TRBV15 and TRBJ2-1; 8 bases match TRBD2. Per the germline V gene, CDR1 is LNHNV and CDR2 is YYDKDF (reference sequence). CDR3 length equals 15 residues. Trimming removed 0 bases from V and 6 bases from J; junction bases left unmatched: 4. CDR3 in amino acids: CATSRDRSGSNEQFF. The CDR3 coding sequence is TGTGCCACCAGCAGAGATCGGAGCGGGAGCAATGAGCAGTTCTTC.

The rearrangement links TRBV6-4 to TRBJ2-1, with 8 nucleotides matching TRBD2. The length of the CDR3 is 15 residues. Germline V gives CDR1 MRHNA, CDR2 SNTAGT. The ends lost 2 bases at V and 1 base at J; junction bases unmatched: 1. CDR3 DNA sequence: TGTGCCAGCAGTGACGGCGGGAGGTCCTACAATGAGCAGTTCTTC. Translation gives CASSDGGRSYNEQFF.

J is TRBJ1-2 and V is TRBV6-5, with TRBD1 identical over 7 bases. Trimming at V came to 2 bases and at J to 2 bases, leaving 8 bases not matched to a gene. The CDR3 runs 16 residues. Germline lookup yields CDR1 MNHEY and CDR2 SVGAGI. The CDR3 coding sequence is TGTGCCAGCAGTTACCTACGGCAGGGGGGAAACTATGGCTACACCTTC. Residues: CASSYLRQGGNYGYTF.

V and J are TRBV5-4 and TRBJ2-2; 7 bases are a match to TRBD2. The CDR3 is 16 amino acids. The V segment lost 3 bases and the J segment 3 bases; nucleotides outside the gene matches: 8. Germline CDR1 and CDR2: SGHNT and YYREEE (reference sequence). For the CDR3, the DNA is TGTGCCAGCAGCTCCGGGCCAGCGGGGCACACCGGGGAGCTGTTTTTT. The encoded protein is CASSSGPAGHTGELFF.

J is TRBJ1-2 and V is TRBV9; D is unclear. Trimming shortened V by 0 bases and J by 5 bases, and 11 bases separated the two germline ends. The CDR3 length is 14 residues. Germline V lookup: CDR1 SGDLS, CDR2 YYNGEE. The CDR3: CASSVDPIAYGYTF. DNA for the CDR3: TGTGCCAGCAGCGTAGATCCGATAGCTTATGGCTACACCTTC.

This CDR3 is CASSQGQGYGYTF. CDR3 nucleotides: TGTGCCAGCAGCCAGGGACAGGGATATGGCTACACCTTC. The chain carries TRBV5-4 and TRBJ1-2, with 9 bases matching TRBD1. This CDR3 has 13 residues. Germline CDR1 SGHNT, CDR2 YYREEE (reference sequence). Germline trimming cut 4 bases from V and 5 bases from J; bases unmatched to any gene: 3.

The chain combines TRBV19 with TRBJ1-2; tentatively, D is TRBD1 (5 bases). The CDR3 covers 16 residues. Germline CDR1 LNHDA, CDR2 SQIVND (reference sequence). V lost 0 bases, J lost 3 bases, and 14 bases lay in between. The CDR3 nucleotides read TGTGCCAGTAGTATAGATGGCCGGGGGTTGGACTATGGCTACACCTTC. It translates to CASSIDGRGLDYGYTF.

The chain carries TRBV27 and TRBJ1-4; 9 nucleotides line up with TRBD1. Trimming removed 6 bases from V and 8 bases from J; junction bases left unmatched: 10. The CDR3 is 15 residues long. CDR1 MNHEY and CDR2 SMNVEV come from the germline V gene (reference sequence). The DNA of the CDR3 is TGTGCCAGCAGCCCCCCGGGACAGGGAGGGGAAAAACTGTTTTTT. This sequence encodes CASSPPGQGGEKLFF.